The present T cell receptor beta chain was sequenced within a study of T cell repertoires in cytomegalovirus infection. General study points: Within the response measured ex vivo, HLA-C-restricted CMV-specific TCR beta clonotypes were dominant.

This CDR3 is 13 amino acids long. Deletions cut 5 bases from V and 0 bases from J, with 11 bases between. Germline lookup yields CDR1 DFQATT and CDR2 SNEGSKA (reference sequence). As regards this clonotype: Its specificity is not known.

TCRdb independently ran MiXCR on the reads; one entry per CDR3 protein. The table lists around 330,000 distinct CDR3 sequences, under 20% of them singletons. The chain couples TRBV20-1 to TRBJ2-7, with D possibly being TRBD2 (5 bases). Sequenced sample: PBMCs. This clonotype was obtained from a human donor in good health (CMV status not recorded). Some clones in this sample may be carry-over from other donors' samples. The CDR3 here is CSALSGNSYEQYF. The CDR3 DNA follows: TGCAGTGCTCTAAGCGGCAACTCCTACGAGCAGTACTTC.